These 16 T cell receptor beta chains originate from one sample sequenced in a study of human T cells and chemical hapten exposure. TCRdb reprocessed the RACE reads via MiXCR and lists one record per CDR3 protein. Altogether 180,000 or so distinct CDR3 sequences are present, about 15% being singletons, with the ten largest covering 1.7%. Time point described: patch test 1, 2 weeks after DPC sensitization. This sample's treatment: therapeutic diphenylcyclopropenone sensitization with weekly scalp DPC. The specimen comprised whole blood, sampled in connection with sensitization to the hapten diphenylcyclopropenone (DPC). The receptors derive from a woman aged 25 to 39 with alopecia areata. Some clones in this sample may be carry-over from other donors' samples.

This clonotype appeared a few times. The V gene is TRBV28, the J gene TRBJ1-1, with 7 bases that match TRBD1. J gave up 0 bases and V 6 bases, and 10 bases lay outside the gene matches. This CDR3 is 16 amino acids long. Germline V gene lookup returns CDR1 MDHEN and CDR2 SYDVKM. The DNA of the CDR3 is TGTGCCAGCAGACTGACAGGGATCGGCATGAACACTGAAGCTTTCTTT. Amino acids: CASRLTGIGMNTEAFF.

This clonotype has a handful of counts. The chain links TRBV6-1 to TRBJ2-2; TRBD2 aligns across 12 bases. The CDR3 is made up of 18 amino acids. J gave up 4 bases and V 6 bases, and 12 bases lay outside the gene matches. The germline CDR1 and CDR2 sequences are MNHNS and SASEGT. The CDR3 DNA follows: TGTGCCAGCAGGACCCTCCGACTAGCGGGAGAGTCCACCGGGGAGCTGTTTTTT. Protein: CASRTLRLAGESTGELFF.

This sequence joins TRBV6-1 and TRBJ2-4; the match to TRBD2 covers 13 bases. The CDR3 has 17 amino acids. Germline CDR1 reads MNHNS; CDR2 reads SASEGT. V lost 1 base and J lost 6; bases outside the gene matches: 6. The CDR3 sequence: CASSEGRTSGGLNIQYF. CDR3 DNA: TGTGCCAGCAGTGAAGGGCGGACTAGCGGGGGCCTAAACATTCAGTACTTC.

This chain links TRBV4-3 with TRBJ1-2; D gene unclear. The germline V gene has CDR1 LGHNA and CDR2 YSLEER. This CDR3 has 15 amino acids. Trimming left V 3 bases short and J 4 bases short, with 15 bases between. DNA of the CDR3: TGCGCCAGCAGCCAGGGTCCGGAGGGAACCTATGGCTACACCTTC. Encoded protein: CASSQGPEGTYGYTF.

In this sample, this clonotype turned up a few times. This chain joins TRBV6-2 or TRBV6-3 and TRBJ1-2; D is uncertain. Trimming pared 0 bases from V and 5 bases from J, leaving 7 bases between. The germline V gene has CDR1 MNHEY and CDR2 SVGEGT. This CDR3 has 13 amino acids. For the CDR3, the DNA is TGTGCCAGCAGTTACTCGAGTCGGTATGGCTACACCTTC. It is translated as CASSYSSRYGYTF.

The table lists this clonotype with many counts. The CDR3 region has the DNA TGTGCCAGCAAGGAAAGGTTCACCGGGGAGCTGTTTTTT. Its translation: CASKERFTGELFF. The J gene is TRBJ2-2, the V gene TRBV6-2 or TRBV6-3, with no clear D. There are 13 residues in the CDR3. Deletions cut 7 bases from V and 4 bases from J, with 10 bases between. Germline CDR1 MNHEY, CDR2 SVGEGT.

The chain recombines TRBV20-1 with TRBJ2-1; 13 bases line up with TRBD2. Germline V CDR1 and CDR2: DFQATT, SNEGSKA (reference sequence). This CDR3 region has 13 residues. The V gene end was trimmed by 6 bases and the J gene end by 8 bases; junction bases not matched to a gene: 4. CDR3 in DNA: TGCAGTGCCAGGACTAGCGGGAGAGATGAGCAGTTCTTC. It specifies CSARTSGRDEQFF.

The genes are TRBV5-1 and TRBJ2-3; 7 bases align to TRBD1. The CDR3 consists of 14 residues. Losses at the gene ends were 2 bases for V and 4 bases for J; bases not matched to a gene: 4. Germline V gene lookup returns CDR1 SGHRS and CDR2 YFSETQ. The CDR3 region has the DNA TGCGCCAGCAGCTTCGACAGGGCCTCAGATACGCAGTATTTT. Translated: CASSFDRASDTQYF.

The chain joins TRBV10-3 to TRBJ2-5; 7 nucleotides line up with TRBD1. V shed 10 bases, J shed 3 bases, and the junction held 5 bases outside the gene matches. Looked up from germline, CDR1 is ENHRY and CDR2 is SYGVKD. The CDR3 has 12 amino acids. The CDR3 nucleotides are TGTGCCACCACCGGGACAGAAGAGACCCAGTACTTC. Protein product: CATTGTEETQYF.

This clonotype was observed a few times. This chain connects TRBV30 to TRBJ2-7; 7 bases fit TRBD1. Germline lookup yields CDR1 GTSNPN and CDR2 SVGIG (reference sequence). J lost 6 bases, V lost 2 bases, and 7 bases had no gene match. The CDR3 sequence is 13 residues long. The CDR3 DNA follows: TGTGCCTGGAGTAGAAACAGGGGTGGCGAGCAGTACTTC. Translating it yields CAWSRNRGGEQYF.

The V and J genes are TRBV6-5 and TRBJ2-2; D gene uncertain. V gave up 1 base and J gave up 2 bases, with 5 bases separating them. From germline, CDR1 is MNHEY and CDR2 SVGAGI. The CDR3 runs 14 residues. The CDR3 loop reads CASSYFTNTGELFF. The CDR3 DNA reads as TGTGCCAGCAGTTACTTCACCAACACCGGGGAGCTGTTTTTT.

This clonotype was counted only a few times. The CDR3 sequence: CASRLPHERCARKHIQYF. In nucleotides, the CDR3 is TGTGCAAGTCGCTTACCGCACGAGCGATGTGCTAGAAAACACATTCAGTACTTC. This chain connects TRBV12-2 to TRBJ2-4; the table's D call, TRBD2, has no DNA check behind it. TRBV12-2 is a pseudogene locus. The CDR3 covers 18 residues.

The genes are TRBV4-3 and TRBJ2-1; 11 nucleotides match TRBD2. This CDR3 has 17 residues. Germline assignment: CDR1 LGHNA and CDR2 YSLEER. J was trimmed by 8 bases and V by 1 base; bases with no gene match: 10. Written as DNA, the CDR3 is TGCGCCAGCAGCCAAGTATTAGCGGGGGGGCCAGGCGATGAGCAGTTCTTC. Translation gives CASSQVLAGGPGDEQFF.

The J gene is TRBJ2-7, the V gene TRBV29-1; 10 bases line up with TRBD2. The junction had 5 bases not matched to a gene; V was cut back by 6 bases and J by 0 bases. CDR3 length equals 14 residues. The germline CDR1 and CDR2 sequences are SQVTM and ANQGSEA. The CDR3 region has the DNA TGCAGCGTCCACACTAGCGGGACCTCCTACGAGCAGTACTTC. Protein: CSVHTSGTSYEQYF.

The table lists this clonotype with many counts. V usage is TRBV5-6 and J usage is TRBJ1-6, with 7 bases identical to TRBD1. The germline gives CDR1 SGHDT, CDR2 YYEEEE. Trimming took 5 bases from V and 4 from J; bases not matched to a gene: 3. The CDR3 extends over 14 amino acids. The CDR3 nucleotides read TGTGCCAGCAGGGGGACAGCTTATAATTCACCCCTCCACTTT. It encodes CASRGTAYNSPLHF.

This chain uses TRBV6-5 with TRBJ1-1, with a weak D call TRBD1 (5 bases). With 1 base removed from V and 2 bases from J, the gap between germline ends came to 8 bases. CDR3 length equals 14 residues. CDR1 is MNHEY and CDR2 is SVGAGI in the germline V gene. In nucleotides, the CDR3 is TGTGCCAGCAGTTACTTTCGGGACAACACTGAAGCTTTCTTT. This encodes CASSYFRDNTEAFF.